This T cell receptor (beta chain) derives from a study of T-cell memory formation after mild COVID-19. TCRdb processed the 5' RACE reads anew with MiXCR; each CDR3 protein has one entry. Among fewer than 200,000 distinct CDR3 sequences listed, 20% to 25% were seen once. In its sample, this clonotype was seen a few times. The CDR3 contains 14 residues. CDR1 and CDR2 from the germline V gene are KGHSY and FQNENV. Between the trimmed V and J ends, which lost 4 bases and 2 bases, there was a span of 12 bases. The clonotype was recovered from an adult woman who had mild COVID-19 (a few samples of this study predate the infection). Cell type and time point are not known. Sequenced input: PBMCs or a T cell subset sorted from them (not recorded which). The chain has TRBV16 and TRBJ2-7; D uncertain. The CDR3 nucleotides read TGTGCCAGCAGCCCAGCCCCTGGGGCCTACGAGCAGTACTTC. As protein: CASSPAPGAYEQYF. Full variable domain (rest looked up from reference TRBV16 and TRBJ2-7): GEEVAQTPKHLVRGEGQKAKLYCAPIKGHSYVFWYQQVLKNEFKFLISFQNENVFDETGMPKERFSAKCLPNSPCSLEIQATKLEDSAVYFCASSPAPGAYEQYFGPGTRLTVT.